Given below is one TCR beta chain in context. The antigen is unknown. The V end was cut by 2 bases, the J end by 6 bases, with 14 bases between. From germline, CDR1 is SGHAT and CDR2 FQNNGV. CDR3 length: 16 residues. Here immunoSEQ multiplex PCR was the method, and the copy in TCRdb shows in-frame clones only, minus some. The sample includes about 79,000 clones, 80% seen only once; the top ten take approximately 22%. These data are taken from a study of T cell responses to AZD1222 COVID-19 vaccine. Findings and caveats of the study: Spike was spanned by vaccine-associated CD4 TCRs, with dominance at 160-218 and 743-854. All repertoire sampling was performed exclusively after the peak T cell response. Increases in Spike-specific TCR breadth and depth were seen after two AZD1222 doses.

This material consisted of peripheral blood, taken on day 0 of AZD1222 vaccination. This TCR derives from an adult in good health. The V call is TRBV11-2, the J call TRBJ1-6, with D maybe TRBD1 (5 bases). Here the CDR3 DNA reads TGTGCCAGCAGCTTAAGCAGACAGCTGATTAATTCACCCCTCCACTTT. It translates to CASSLSRQLINSPLHF.